One and the same sample provided the 18 T cell receptor beta chains below, sequenced in a study of blood T cell repertoires in COVID-19 (TCRdb year 2020). Libraries were prepared through the immunoSEQ multiplex PCR assay. Drawn from immuneACCESS, this table holds only the in-frame rearrangements with V and J called that TCRdb kept. Clones are partly lost; checked studies trace under half to an unresolved V gene and leave the rest unexplained. The sample table records under 200,000 clones; over 75% of these occur just once. Clones ranked in the top ten supply 6% to 7.5% of the sample. The sequenced material came from PBMCs or T cells enriched from blood (not recorded which). These receptors were taken from a woman between 45 and 60 years old who had recovered from COVID-19.

The chain combines TRBV19 with TRBJ1-2; D not resolved. V was cut by 6 bases and J by 2 bases, with 16 bases left in between. Germline V gene lookup returns CDR1 LNHDA and CDR2 SQIVND (reference sequence). This CDR3 has 15 residues. CDR3 sequence (DNA): TGTGCCAGTAGACTAGACGGTAGGGAAAACTATGGCTACACCTTC. Its translation: CASRLDGRENYGYTF.

V and J are TRBV2 and TRBJ2-3, with 12 bases identical to TRBD2. Germline values: CDR1 SNHLY, CDR2 FYNNEI. There are 15 residues in the CDR3. V was pared by 6 bases and J by 3 bases, with 4 bases of the junction left unmatched. The CDR3 loop is CASRRTSGKTDTQYF. For the CDR3, the DNA is TGTGCCAGCAGGAGGACTAGCGGGAAAACAGATACGCAGTATTTT.

This chain links TRBV18 with TRBJ1-3; weak D call: TRBD1 (6 bases). Deletions cut 3 bases from V and 0 bases from J, with 15 bases between. The CDR3 covers 17 residues. Germline values: CDR1 KGHSH, CDR2 LQKENI. DNA for the CDR3: TGTGCCAGCTCACCTCAGGGGCCCCGAAGCTCTGGAAACACCATATATTTT. This translates into CASSPQGPRSSGNTIYF.

The V gene is TRBV28, the J gene TRBJ2-1; a possible D gene is TRBD1 (5 bases). This CDR3 contains 15 residues. The V gene lost 4 bases and the J gene lost 8 bases, with 18 bases spanning the gap. CDR1 and CDR2 (germline): MDHEN, SYDVKM. The CDR3 nucleotides are TGTGCCAGCAGTTCTACCCAGGGTTCCGGCGATGAGCAGTTCTTC. Its protein product is CASSSTQGSGDEQFF.

The chain recombines TRBV6-5 with TRBJ1-2, with D perhaps matching TRBD1 (6 bases). The CDR3 is 15 residues long. Germline lookup yields CDR1 MNHEY and CDR2 SVGAGI. V lost 5 bases, J lost 5 bases, and 18 bases lay in between. In nucleotides, the CDR3 is TGTGCCAGCAGTCTCGGACAGAGCAAGTCGTATGGCTACACCTTC. Amino acids: CASSLGQSKSYGYTF.

V and J are TRBV30 and TRBJ1-5, with TRBD1 identical over 9 bases. Per the germline V gene, CDR1 is GTSNPN and CDR2 is SVGIG (reference sequence). This CDR3 contains 14 residues. V shed 2 bases and J 4 bases; nucleotides not matched to a gene: 3. The CDR3 spells CAWSRTGANQPQHF. CDR3 coding DNA: TGTGCCTGGAGTCGGACAGGGGCGAATCAGCCCCAGCATTTT. Combining the CDR3 with reference TRBV30 and TRBJ1-5 gives the whole variable domain SQTIHQWPATLVQPVGSPLSLECTVEGTSNPNLYWYRQAAGRGLQLLFYSVGIGQISSEVPQNLSASRPQDRQFILSSKKLLLSDSGFYLCAWSRTGANQPQHFGDGTRLSIL.

The chain employs TRBV19 and TRBJ2-2, with no clear D. This CDR3 is built from 14 residues. The germline V and J ends were trimmed by 1 base and 1 base, with 4 bases remaining between them. Germline assignment: CDR1 LNHDA and CDR2 SQIVND (reference sequence). CDR3 nucleotide sequence: TGTGCCAGTAGTATAGCGGGGAACACCGGGGAGCTGTTTTTT. It translates to CASSIAGNTGELFF.

The chain recombines TRBV21-1 with TRBJ2-5; TRBD2, as called in the table, went unchecked against the DNA. TRBV21-1 is flagged as a pseudogene. CDR3 length equals 16 residues. The CDR3 reads CAIPRSASGLGKTQYF. In DNA form, the CDR3 reads TGTGCCATCCCCCGGTCGGCTAGCGGGTTAGGGAAGACCCAGTACTTC.

The gene calls are TRBV5-5 and TRBJ2-7; D remains ambiguous. Germline loops: CDR1 SGHKS, CDR2 YYEKEE (reference sequence). This CDR3 is built from 12 residues. V was cut by 0 bases and J by 4 bases, with 5 bases left in between. CDR3 sequence reads: CASSLVMYEQYF. For the CDR3, the DNA is TGTGCCAGCAGCTTGGTTATGTACGAGCAGTACTTC.

The chain carries TRBV4-1 and TRBJ1-5; no firm D call. Trimming left V 0 bases short and J 4 bases short, with 10 bases between. From germline, CDR1 is MGHRA and CDR2 YSYEKL. The CDR3 loop spans 15 amino acids. CDR3 sequence: CASSQERGRNQPQHF. In DNA, the CDR3 is TGCGCCAGCAGCCAAGAAAGAGGTAGAAATCAGCCCCAGCATTTT.

The chain links TRBV11-2 to TRBJ2-1; D call uncertain. Trimming removed 1 base from V and 9 bases from J, with 13 bases in between. The length of the CDR3 is 14 residues. Germline V lookup: CDR1 SGHAT, CDR2 FQNNGV. The CDR3 spells CASSLVQMRGEQFF. The CDR3 DNA reads TGTGCCAGCAGCTTAGTCCAAATGAGAGGTGAGCAGTTCTTC.

This chain connects TRBV10-3 to TRBJ2-7, with a weak D call TRBD2 (6 bases). The CDR3 consists of 11 residues. Germline CDR1 ENHRY, CDR2 SYGVKD. V lost 5 bases and J 6 bases, leaving 8 bases between the germline ends. The CDR3 sequence is CAISMGGEQYF. Written as DNA, the CDR3 is TGTGCCATCAGTATGGGGGGCGAGCAGTACTTC.

In its sample, this clone was seen once. V usage is TRBV4-1 and J usage is TRBJ2-1; TRBD2 matches at 7 bases. Germline V lookup: CDR1 MGHRA, CDR2 YSYEKL. The V and J ends lost 10 bases and 0 bases, in that order; junction bases with no gene match: 9. The CDR3 has 15 residues. The CDR3 DNA follows: TGCGCCACCGGCGGGGGTAGAAGCTCCTACAATGAGCAGTTCTTC. Translating gives CATGGGRSSYNEQFF.

This rearrangement joins TRBV19 to TRBJ1-2, with D perhaps matching TRBD1 (5 bases). Looked up from germline, CDR1 is LNHDA and CDR2 is SQIVND (reference sequence). The CDR3 has 13 amino acids. V was shortened by 6 bases and J by 6 bases, with 14 bases between the two germline ends. The CDR3 DNA sequence: TGTGCCAGTAGAGGACTCCCGGGGGATGGCTACACCTTC. Translation gives CASRGLPGDGYTF. The whole variable domain, remainder taken from reference TRBV19 and TRBJ1-2, is DGGITQSPKYLFRKEGQNVTLSCEQNLNHDAMYWYRQDPGQGLRLIYYSQIVNDFQKGDIAEGYSVSREKKESFPLTVTSAQKNPTAFYLCASRGLPGDGYTFGSGTRLTVV.

V usage is TRBV2 and J usage is TRBJ2-6, with 8 nucleotides matching TRBD2. The CDR3 runs to 18 residues. V shed 7 bases and J 2 bases; nucleotides not matched to a gene: 13. The germline CDR1 and CDR2 sequences are SNHLY and FYNNEI. The CDR3 reads CASKLLPGAGAGANVLTF. In DNA, the CDR3 is TGTGCCAGCAAGTTATTACCGGGAGCGGGGGCTGGGGCCAACGTCCTGACTTTC.

The V gene is TRBV29-1, the J gene TRBJ1-2, with D unresolved. The CDR3 length is 11 residues. With 5 bases removed from V and 3 bases from J, the gap between germline ends came to 7 bases. CDR1 SQVTM and CDR2 ANQGSEA come from the germline V gene. The DNA of the CDR3 is TGCAGCGTTCAGGAACACTATGGCTACACCTTC. Translating it yields CSVQEHYGYTF.

The chain employs TRBV3-1 (or the pseudogene TRBV3-2) and TRBJ2-3; 7 nucleotides agree with TRBD2. The J segment lost 6 bases and the V segment lost 0 bases, leaving 9 bases of the junction unmatched. The CDR3 has 16 residues. Germline CDR1 LGHDT, CDR2 YNNKEL (reference sequence). The CDR3 coding sequence is TGTGCCAGCAGCCAAGATCCGGCGGGAGCTGTGGATACGCAGTATTTT. Encoded protein: CASSQDPAGAVDTQYF.

The chain is built from TRBV19 and TRBJ2-7; 9 bases fit TRBD1. The junction had 10 bases not matched to a gene; V was cut back by 5 bases and J by 5 bases. Germline-derived CDR1 and CDR2 are LNHDA and SQIVND (reference sequence). The CDR3 has 15 residues. CDR3 DNA sequence: TGTGCCAGTAGTTCAGGGACAGGGCTCTTGGACGAGCAGTACTTC. Its translation is CASSSGTGLLDEQYF. The complete variable domain, with remaining parts taken from reference TRBV19 and TRBJ2-7, reads DGGITQSPKYLFRKEGQNVTLSCEQNLNHDAMYWYRQDPGQGLRLIYYSQIVNDFQKGDIAEGYSVSREKKESFPLTVTSAQKNPTAFYLCASSSGTGLLDEQYFGPGTRLTVT.